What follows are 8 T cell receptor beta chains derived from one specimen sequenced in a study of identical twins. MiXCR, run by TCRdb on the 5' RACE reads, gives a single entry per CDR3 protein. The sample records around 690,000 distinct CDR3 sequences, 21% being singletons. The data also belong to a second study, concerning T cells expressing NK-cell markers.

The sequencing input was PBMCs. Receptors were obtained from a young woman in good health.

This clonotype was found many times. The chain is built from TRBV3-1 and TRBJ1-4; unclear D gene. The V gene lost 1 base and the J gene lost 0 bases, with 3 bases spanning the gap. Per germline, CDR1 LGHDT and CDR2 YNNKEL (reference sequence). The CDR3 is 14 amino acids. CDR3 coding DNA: TGTGCCAGCAGCCAAGCTGCAACTAATGAAAAACTGTTTTTT. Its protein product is CASSQAATNEKLFF.

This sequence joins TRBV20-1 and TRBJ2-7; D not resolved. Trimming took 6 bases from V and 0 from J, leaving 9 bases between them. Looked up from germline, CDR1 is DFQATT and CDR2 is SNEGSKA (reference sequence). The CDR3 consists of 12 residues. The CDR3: CSARPSSYEQYF. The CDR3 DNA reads TGCAGTGCCCGTCCTAGCTCCTACGAGCAGTACTTC.

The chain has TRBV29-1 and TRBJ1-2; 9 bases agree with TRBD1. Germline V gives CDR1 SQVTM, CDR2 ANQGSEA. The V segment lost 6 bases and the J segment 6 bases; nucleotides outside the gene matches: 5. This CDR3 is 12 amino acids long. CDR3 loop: CSVATGGDGYTF. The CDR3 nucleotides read TGCAGCGTGGCGACAGGGGGTGATGGCTACACCTTC. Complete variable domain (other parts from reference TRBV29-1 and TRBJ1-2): SAVISQKPSRDICQRGTSLTIQCQVDSQVTMMFWYRQQPGQSLTLIATANQGSEATYESGFVIDKFPISRPNLTFSTLTVSNMSPEDSSIYLCSVATGGDGYTFGSGTRLTVV.

The chain's CDR3 is CASRPRGLDTQYF. In nucleotides, the CDR3 is TGTGCCAGCAGGCCGAGGGGGCTCGATACGCAGTATTTT. The rearrangement links TRBV12-3 or TRBV12-4 to TRBJ2-3, with 7 bases lining up with TRBD1. The CDR3 length is 13 residues. J lost 6 bases, V lost 6 bases, and 6 bases had no gene match.

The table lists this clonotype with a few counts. CDR3 amino acids: CATDRVAADTQYF. The CDR3 DNA follows: TGTGCCACCGACAGGGTGGCGGCAGATACGCAGTATTTT. This chain connects TRBV7-9 to TRBJ2-3; 7 bases fit TRBD1. The CDR3 extends over 13 amino acids. Per germline, CDR1 SEHNR and CDR2 FQNEAQ (reference sequence). The V segment lost 10 bases and the J segment 4 bases; nucleotides outside the gene matches: 8.

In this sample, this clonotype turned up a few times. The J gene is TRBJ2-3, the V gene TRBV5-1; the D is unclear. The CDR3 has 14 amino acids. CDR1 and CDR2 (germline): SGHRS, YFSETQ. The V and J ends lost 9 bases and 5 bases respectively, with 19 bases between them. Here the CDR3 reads CATKSLLGEDTQYF. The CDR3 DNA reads TGCGCCACCAAGTCGCTGTTAGGTGAAGATACGCAGTATTTT.

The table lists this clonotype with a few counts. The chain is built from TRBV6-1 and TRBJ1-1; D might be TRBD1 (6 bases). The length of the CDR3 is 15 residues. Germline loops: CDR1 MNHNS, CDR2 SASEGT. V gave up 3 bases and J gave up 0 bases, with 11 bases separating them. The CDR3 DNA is TGTGCCAGCAGTGACCGGGGGCGAATGAACACTGAAGCTTTCTTT. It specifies CASSDRGRMNTEAFF.

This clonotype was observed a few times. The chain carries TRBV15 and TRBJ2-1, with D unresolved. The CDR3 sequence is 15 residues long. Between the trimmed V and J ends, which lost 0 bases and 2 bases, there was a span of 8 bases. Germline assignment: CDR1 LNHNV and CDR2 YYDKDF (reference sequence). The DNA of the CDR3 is TGTGCCACCAGCAGAGACAGGAATACCTACAATGAGCAGTTCTTC. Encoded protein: CATSRDRNTYNEQFF.